Listed here are 5 T cell receptor beta chains from one sample, sequenced in a study of T cells in Graves' hyperthyroidism and ophthalmopathy. RNA transcripts were the template for amplifying TCR beta CDR3 regions. First-round RT-PCR targeting the TCR CDR3 was performed with the HTBI primer set. TCRdb re-called the multiplex PCR reads with MiXCR, one entry per CDR3 protein. This table has approximately 610,000 distinct CDR3 sequences, roughly 17% appearing once. Material: blood. Receptors originate from a woman between 18 and 29 years old with Graves' hyperthyroidism.

This clonotype was detected once. The chain combines TRBV6-2 or TRBV6-3 with TRBJ2-5, with D perhaps TRBD2 (5 bases). V lost 7 bases and J lost 0, with 15 bases in between. Germline-derived CDR1 and CDR2 are MNHEY and SVGEGT. The CDR3 totals 15 residues. DNA of the CDR3: TGTGCCAGCACAGGCGGGCGGCACGACCAAGAGACCCAGTACTTC. This sequence encodes CASTGGRHDQETQYF.

This chain uses TRBV7-9 with TRBJ1-1; D remains unclear. V lost 8 bases and J lost 4, with 14 bases in between. The germline V gene has CDR1 SEHNR and CDR2 FQNEAQ (reference sequence). The CDR3 loop spans 13 amino acids. For the CDR3, the DNA is TGTGCCAGCCGGTTGCAGCGAGGCACTGAAGCTTTCTTT. As protein: CASRLQRGTEAFF.

This clonotype was detected a few times. The rearrangement uses TRBV27 and TRBJ2-7, with 10 positions matching TRBD2. This CDR3 is built from 15 residues. The V segment lost 5 bases and the J segment 6 bases; nucleotides outside the gene matches: 10. Germline CDR1 and CDR2: MNHEY and SMNVEV (reference sequence). DNA for the CDR3: TGTGCCAGCAGTGCTCTAGCGGGAGAAGATGGCGAGCAGTACTTC. Translation: CASSALAGEDGEQYF.

This clonotype was counted a few times. V and J are TRBV6-4 and TRBJ2-3; 7 positions agree with TRBD2. V gave up 3 bases and J gave up 2 bases; unmatched junction bases: 2. The CDR3 is 14 residues long. Germline V gene lookup returns CDR1 MRHNA and CDR2 SNTAGT. Written as DNA, the CDR3 is TGTGCCAGCAGTGAAGCGGGAATCACAGATACGCAGTATTTT. This encodes CASSEAGITDTQYF.

The sample holds many counts of this clonotype. The chain has TRBV9 and TRBJ1-2; no firm D call. V was trimmed by 0 bases and J by 2 bases, leaving 14 bases between them. Per the germline V gene, CDR1 is SGDLS and CDR2 is YYNGEE. This CDR3 region has 16 residues. For the CDR3, the DNA is TGTGCCAGCAGCGTAGGGGTTGGGGAGCTGAACTATGGCTACACCTTC. As protein: CASSVGVGELNYGYTF. The full variable domain, in which reference TRBV9 and TRBJ1-2 provide the parts outside the CDR3, is DSGVTQTPKHLITATGQRVTLRCSPRSGDLSVYWYQQSLDQGLQFLIQYYNGEERAKGNILERFSAQQFPDLHSELNLSSLELGDSALYFCASSVGVGELNYGYTFGSGTRLTVV.